A selection of T cell receptor beta chains follows, all from one sample in a study of control samples from healthy donors and cancer patients. The assay was immunoSEQ multiplex PCR, and TCRdb's table has in-frame clones only and misses some. The repertoire has more than 110,000 clones, more than 90% of them found once; the top ten carry around 11%. What was sequenced was blood. These receptors all stem from a man aged 25-45 years in good health. Each CDR3 is given with its conserved first and last residue. The D gene is left open where the match is weak. The size entry is marked missing in some rows and otherwise reads once, few, many or a size class.

clone_size | d_call | j_call | v_call | cdr3_length | cdr3_nt | cdr3_aa
NA | TRBD1 | TRBJ1-5 | TRBV19 | 14 | TGTGCCAGTAGTTCCGGGACAGGGCCCGTGCCCCAGCATTTT | CASSSGTGPVPQHF
NA | NA | TRBJ2-7 | TRBV4-3 | 15 | TGCGCCAGCAGCCAGGTATTCGGAGCAACCTACGAGCAGTACTTC | CASSQVFGATYEQYF
NA | NA | TRBJ2-7 | TRBV12-2 | 11 | TGTGCAAGTCGCTTACCGACGGTACAGTACTTC | CASRLPTVQYF
NA | NA | TRBJ2-1 | TRBV3-1/TRBV3-2 | 16 | TGTGCCAGCAGCCCAGTGGGGGCAGGGAGGGGAAATGAGCAGTTCTTC | CASSPVGAGRGNEQFF
NA | NA | TRBJ1-2 | TRBV28 | 11 | TGTGCCAGCAGTTTAAACTATGGCTACACCTTC | CASSLNYGYTF
NA | NA | TRBJ1-2 | TRBV3-1/TRBV3-2 | 12 | TGTGCCAGCAGCCAAGATCAGGGGGGCTACACCTTC | CASSQDQGGYTF
NA | TRBD1 | TRBJ2-1 | TRBV15 | 16 | TGTGCCACCAGCAGAGGGACAGGACTTGGTAACAATGAGCAGTTCTTC | CATSRGTGLGNNEQFF
NA | NA | TRBJ1-3 | TRBV7-9 | 13 | TGTGCCAGCAGCTTCGGAGGTGGAAACACCATATATTTT | CASSFGGGNTIYF
NA | TRBD1 | TRBJ1-2 | TRBV11-2 | 16 | TGTGCCAGCAGCTTGAGGACCGGGACAGGGAGTGATGGCTACACCTTC | CASSLRTGTGSDGYTF
few | TRBD1 | TRBJ1-1 | TRBV12-3/TRBV12-4 | 13 | TGTGCCAGCAGTAAACAGGGGATAACTGAAGCTTTCTTT | CASSKQGITEAFF
NA | NA | TRBJ2-5 | TRBV9 | 18 | TGTGCCAGCAGCGTAGGAATTATCCGGGGTTGGGGAGAAGAGACCCAGTACTTC | CASSVGIIRGWGEETQYF
NA | NA | TRBJ2-2 | TRBV24-1 | 16 | TGTGCCACCAGTGATATTGGGGGGGCGCGAACCGGGGAGCTGTTTTTT | CATSDIGGARTGELFF
NA | NA | TRBJ1-5 | TRBV27 | 14 | TGTGCCAGCCGACGAGGATTAGGCAATCAGCCCCAGCATTTT | CASRRGLGNQPQHF
NA | NA | TRBJ2-7 | TRBV5-8 | 11 | TGTGCCAGCAGCTTGTACTACGAGCAGTACTTC | CASSLYYEQYF
once | NA | TRBJ2-2 | TRBV6-2/TRBV6-3 | 12 | TGTGCCAGCAGTACAAGAACCGGGGAGCTGTTTTTT | CASSTRTGELFF
NA | TRBD1 | TRBJ1-2 | TRBV7-2 | 15 | TGTGCCAGCAGCTTTAGCTGGACAGGGGACTATGGCTACACCTTC | CASSFSWTGDYGYTF
NA | NA | TRBJ1-4 | TRBV18 | 13 | TGTGCCAGCTCAAGGACAACTAATGAAAAACTGTTTTTT | CASSRTTNEKLFF
NA | TRBD1 | TRBJ1-1 | TRBV14 | 15 | TGTGCCAGCAGCCTCCCCGGGACAGGGGGCACTGAAGCTTTCTTT | CASSLPGTGGTEAFF
once | TRBD2 | TRBJ2-1 | TRBV11-2 | 12 | TGTGCCAGCAGCATGACTAGCCTAGAGCAGTTCTTC | CASSMTSLEQFF
NA | NA | TRBJ1-2 | TRBV4-3 | 13 | TGCGCCAGCAGCCAAGATTCGAGGGATGGCTACACCTTC | CASSQDSRDGYTF
NA | NA | TRBJ1-1 | TRBV28 | 14 | TGTGCCAGCAAGCTTGGAGGTGGCTACACTGAAGCTTTCTTT | CASKLGGGYTEAFF
NA | NA | TRBJ2-7 | TRBV7-2 | 13 | TGTGCCAGCAGCTCTAGCCTCTCCTACGAGCAGTACTTC | CASSSSLSYEQYF
NA | NA | TRBJ1-4 | TRBV11-2 | 17 | TGTGCCAGCAGCTTAAGAGGTGAAAAGGCTCTAAATGAAAAACTGTTTTTT | CASSLRGEKALNEKLFF
few | NA | TRBJ1-2 | TRBV27 | 16 | TGTGCCAGCAGACGTGAAGGGACGGCTACGTCCTATGGCTACACCTTC | CASRREGTATSYGYTF